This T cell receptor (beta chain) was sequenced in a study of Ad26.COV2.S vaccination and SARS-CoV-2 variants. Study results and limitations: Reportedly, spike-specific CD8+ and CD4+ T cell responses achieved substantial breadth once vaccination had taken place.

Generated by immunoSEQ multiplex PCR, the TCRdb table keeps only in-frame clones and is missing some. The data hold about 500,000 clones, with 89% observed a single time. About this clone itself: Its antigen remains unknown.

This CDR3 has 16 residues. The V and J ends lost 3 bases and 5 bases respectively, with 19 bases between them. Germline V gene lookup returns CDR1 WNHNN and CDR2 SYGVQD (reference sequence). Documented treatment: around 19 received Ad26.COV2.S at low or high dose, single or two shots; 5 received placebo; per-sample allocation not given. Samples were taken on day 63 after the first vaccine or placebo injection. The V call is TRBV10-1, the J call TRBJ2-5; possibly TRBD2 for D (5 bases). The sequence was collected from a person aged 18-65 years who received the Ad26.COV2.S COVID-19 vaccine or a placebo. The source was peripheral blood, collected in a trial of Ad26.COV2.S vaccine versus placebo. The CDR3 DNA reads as TGCGCCAGCAGTGAATTGTGCGGGCACCTCAGGGAGACCCAGTACTTC. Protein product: CASSELCGHLRETQYF.